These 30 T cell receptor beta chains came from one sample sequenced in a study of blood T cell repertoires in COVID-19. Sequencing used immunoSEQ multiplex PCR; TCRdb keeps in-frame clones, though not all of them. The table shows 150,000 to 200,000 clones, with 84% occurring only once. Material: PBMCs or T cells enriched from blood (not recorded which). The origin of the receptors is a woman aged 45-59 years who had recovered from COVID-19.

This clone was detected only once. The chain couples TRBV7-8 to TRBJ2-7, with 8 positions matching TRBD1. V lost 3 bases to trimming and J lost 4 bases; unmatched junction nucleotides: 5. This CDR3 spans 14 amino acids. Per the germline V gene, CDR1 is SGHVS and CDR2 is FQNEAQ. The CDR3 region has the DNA TGTGCCAGCAGCTTGAGACAGGGGCAGTACGAGCAGTACTTC. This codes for CASSLRQGQYEQYF.

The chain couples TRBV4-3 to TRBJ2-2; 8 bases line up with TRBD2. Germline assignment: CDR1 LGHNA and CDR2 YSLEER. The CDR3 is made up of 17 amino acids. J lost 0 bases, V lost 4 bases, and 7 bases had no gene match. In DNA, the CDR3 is TGCGCCAGCAGCCGGCTAGCGGGCGCCCCGAACACCGGGGAGCTGTTTTTT. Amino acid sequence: CASSRLAGAPNTGELFF.

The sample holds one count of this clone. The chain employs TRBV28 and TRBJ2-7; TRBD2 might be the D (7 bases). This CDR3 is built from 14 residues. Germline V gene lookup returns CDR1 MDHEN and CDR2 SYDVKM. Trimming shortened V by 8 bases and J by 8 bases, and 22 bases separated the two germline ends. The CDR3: CASRGGGSTAKQYF. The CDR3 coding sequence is TGTGCCAGCCGTGGGGGCGGGAGCACCGCCAAGCAGTACTTC.

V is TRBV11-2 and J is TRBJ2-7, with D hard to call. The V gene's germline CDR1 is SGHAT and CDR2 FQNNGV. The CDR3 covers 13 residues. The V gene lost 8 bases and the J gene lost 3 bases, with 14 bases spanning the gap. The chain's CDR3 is CASSTSYLYEQYF. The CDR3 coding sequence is TGTGCCAGCTCAACCAGTTACCTCTACGAGCAGTACTTC. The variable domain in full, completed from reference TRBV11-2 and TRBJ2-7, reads EAGVAQSPRYKIIEKRQSVAFWCNPISGHATLYWYQQILGQGPKLLIQFQNNGVVDDSQLPKDRFSAERLKGVDSTLKIQPAKLEDSAVYLCASSTSYLYEQYFGPGTRLTVT.

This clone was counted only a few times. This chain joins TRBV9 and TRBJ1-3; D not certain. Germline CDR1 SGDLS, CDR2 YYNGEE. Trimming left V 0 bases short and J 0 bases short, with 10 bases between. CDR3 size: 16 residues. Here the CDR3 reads CASSVDGEPSGNTIYF. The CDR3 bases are TGTGCCAGCAGCGTAGACGGGGAGCCCTCTGGAAACACCATATATTTT.

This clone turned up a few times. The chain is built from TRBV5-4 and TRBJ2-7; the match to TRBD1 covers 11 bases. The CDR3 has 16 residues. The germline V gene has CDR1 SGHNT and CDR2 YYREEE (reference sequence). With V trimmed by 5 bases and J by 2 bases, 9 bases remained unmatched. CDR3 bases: TGTGCCAGCAGGGGACAGGGGGTGTTGGGGGCCTACGAGCAGTACTTC. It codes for CASRGQGVLGAYEQYF.

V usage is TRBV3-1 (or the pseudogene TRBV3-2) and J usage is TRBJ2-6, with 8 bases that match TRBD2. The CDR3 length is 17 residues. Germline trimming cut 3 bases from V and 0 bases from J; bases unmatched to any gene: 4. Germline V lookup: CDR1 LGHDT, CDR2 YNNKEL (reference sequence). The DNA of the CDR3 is TGTGCCAGCAGCCAGAGCGGGGGCAACTCTGGGGCCAACGTCCTGACTTTC. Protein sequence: CASSQSGGNSGANVLTF.

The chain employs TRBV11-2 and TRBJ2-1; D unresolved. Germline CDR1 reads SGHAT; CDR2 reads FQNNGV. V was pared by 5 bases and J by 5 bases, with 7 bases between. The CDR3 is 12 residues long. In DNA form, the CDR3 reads TGTGCCAGCAGCACAAACAACAATGAGCAGTTCTTC. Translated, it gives CASSTNNNEQFF.

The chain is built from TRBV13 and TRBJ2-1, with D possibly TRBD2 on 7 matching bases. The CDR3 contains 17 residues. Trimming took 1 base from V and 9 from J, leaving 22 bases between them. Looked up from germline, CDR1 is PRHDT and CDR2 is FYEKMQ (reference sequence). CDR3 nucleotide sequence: TGTGCCAGCAGCTTAGATTGGGGGGGCGGGGGCACCGGTGAGCAGTTCTTC. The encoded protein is CASSLDWGGGGTGEQFF.

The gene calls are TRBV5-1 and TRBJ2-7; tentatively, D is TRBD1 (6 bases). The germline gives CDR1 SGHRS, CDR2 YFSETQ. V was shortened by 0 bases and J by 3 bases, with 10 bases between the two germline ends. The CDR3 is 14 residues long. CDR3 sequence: CASSLGQDLYEQYF. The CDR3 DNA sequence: TGCGCCAGCAGCTTGGGACAGGACCTCTACGAGCAGTACTTC. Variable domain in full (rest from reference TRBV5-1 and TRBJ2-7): KAGVTQTPRYLIKTRGQQVTLSCSPISGHRSVSWYQQTPGQGLQFLFEYFSETQRNKGNFPGRFSGRQFSNSRSEMNVSTLELGDSALYLCASSLGQDLYEQYFGPGTRLTVT.

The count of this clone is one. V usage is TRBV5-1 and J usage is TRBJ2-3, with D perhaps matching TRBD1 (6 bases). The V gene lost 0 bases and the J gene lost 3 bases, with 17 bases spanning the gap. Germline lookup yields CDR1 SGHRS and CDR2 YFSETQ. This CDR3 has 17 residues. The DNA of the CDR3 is TGCGCCAGCAGCTTGGCTGGGGGCTACACGGTTACAGATACGCAGTATTTT. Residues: CASSLAGGYTVTDTQYF.

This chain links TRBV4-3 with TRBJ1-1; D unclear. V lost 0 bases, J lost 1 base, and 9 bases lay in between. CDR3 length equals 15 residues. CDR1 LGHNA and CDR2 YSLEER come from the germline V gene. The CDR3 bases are TGCGCCAGCAGCCAAGAGGCCAATGGGAACACTGAAGCTTTCTTT. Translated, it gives CASSQEANGNTEAFF.

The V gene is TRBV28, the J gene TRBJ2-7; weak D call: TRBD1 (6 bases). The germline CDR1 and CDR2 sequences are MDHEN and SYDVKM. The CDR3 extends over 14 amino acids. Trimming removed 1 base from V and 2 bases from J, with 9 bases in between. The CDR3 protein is CASSLSGHPYEQYF. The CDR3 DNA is TGTGCCAGCAGTTTATCGGGACACCCCTACGAGCAGTACTTC.

This CDR3 is CASSLDSGETQYF. CDR3 bases: TGTGCCAGCAGTCTTGACAGTGGAGAGACCCAGTACTTC. V gene TRBV28 combines with J gene TRBJ2-5, with D possibly being TRBD1 (5 bases). The germline CDR1 and CDR2 sequences are MDHEN and SYDVKM. V was clipped by 5 bases and J by 4 bases, with 11 bases between them. The CDR3 spans 13 residues.

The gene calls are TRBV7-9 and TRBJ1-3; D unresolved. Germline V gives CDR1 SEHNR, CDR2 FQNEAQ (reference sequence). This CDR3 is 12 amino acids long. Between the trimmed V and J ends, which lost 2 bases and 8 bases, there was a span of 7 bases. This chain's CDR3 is CASSLLGDTIYF. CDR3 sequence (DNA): TGTGCCAGCAGCTTACTGGGAGACACCATATATTTT.

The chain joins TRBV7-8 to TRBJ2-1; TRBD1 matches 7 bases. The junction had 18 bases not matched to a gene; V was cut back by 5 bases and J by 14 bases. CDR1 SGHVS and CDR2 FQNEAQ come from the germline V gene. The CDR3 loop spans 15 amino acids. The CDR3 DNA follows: TGTGCCAGCAGCGAAAGACAGGGTCCAGGATCCACGAAGTTCTTC. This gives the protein CASSERQGPGSTKFF.

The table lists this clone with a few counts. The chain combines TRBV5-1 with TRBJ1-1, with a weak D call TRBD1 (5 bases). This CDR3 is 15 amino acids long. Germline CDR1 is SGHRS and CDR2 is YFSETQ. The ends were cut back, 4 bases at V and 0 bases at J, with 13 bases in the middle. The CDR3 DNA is TGCGCCAGCAGCCCCAGGGCCCTAATGAACACTGAAGCTTTCTTT. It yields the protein CASSPRALMNTEAFF.

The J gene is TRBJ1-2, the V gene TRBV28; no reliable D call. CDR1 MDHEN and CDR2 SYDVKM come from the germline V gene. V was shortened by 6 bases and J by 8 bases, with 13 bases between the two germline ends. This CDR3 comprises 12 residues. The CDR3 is CASSQITFGYTF. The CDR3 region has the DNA TGTGCCAGCAGCCAGATCACATTCGGCTACACCTTC.

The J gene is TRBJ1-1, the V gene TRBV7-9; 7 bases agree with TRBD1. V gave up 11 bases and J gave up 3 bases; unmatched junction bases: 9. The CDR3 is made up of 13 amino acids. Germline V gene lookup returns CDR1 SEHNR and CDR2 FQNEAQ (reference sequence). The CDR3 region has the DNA TGTGCCGGTAAAACGGGACAGTACACTGAAGCTTTCTTT. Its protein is CAGKTGQYTEAFF.

This chain's CDR3 is CATSRERGSSYEQYF. In DNA, the CDR3 is TGTGCCACCAGCAGAGAGAGAGGTAGCTCCTACGAGCAGTACTTC. The chain has TRBV15 and TRBJ2-7; D remains ambiguous. The V end was cut by 0 bases, the J end by 0 bases, with 9 bases between. This CDR3 comprises 15 residues. Looked up from germline, CDR1 is LNHNV and CDR2 is YYDKDF (reference sequence).

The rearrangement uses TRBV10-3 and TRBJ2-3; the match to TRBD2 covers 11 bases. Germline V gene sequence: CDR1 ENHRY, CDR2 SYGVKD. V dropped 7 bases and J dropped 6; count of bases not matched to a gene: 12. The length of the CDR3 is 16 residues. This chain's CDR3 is CAIKTSGKGRADTQYF. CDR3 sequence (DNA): TGTGCCATCAAGACTAGCGGGAAAGGACGGGCGGATACGCAGTATTTT.

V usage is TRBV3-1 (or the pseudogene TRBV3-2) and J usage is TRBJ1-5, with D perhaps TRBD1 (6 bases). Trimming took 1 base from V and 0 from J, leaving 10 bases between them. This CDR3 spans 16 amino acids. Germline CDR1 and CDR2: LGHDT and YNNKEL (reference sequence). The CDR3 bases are TGTGCCAGCAGCCAAGGGTCAGGGGCTAGCAATCAGCCCCAGCATTTT. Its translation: CASSQGSGASNQPQHF.

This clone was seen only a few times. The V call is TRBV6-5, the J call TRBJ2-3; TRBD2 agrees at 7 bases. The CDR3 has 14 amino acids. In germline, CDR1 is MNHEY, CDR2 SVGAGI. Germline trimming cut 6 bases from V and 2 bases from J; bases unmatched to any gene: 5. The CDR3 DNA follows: TGTGCCAGCAGGCTCGCGGGAGTCACAGATACGCAGTATTTT. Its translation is CASRLAGVTDTQYF.

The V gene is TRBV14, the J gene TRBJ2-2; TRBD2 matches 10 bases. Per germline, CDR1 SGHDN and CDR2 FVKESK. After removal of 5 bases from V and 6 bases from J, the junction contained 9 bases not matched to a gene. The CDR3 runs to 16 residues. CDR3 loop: CASSFSGRRVAGELFF. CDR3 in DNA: TGTGCCAGCAGCTTTAGCGGGAGGCGTGTCGCCGGGGAGCTGTTTTTT. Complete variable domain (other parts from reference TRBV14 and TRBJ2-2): EAGVTQFPSHSVIEKGQTVTLRCDPISGHDNLYWYRRVMGKEIKFLLHFVKESKQDESGMPNNRFLAERTGGTYSTLKVQPAELEDSGVYFCASSFSGRRVAGELFFGEGSRLTVL.

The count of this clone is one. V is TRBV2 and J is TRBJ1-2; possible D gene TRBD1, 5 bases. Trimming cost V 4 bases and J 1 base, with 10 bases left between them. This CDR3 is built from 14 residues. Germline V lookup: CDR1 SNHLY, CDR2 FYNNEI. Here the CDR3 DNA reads TGTGCCAGCAGTGGCCAGGGAGGTAACTATGGCTACACCTTC. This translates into CASSGQGGNYGYTF.

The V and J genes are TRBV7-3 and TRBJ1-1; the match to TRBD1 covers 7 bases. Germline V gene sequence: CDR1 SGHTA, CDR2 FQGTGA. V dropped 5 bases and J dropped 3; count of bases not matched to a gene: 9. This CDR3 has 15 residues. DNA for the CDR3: TGTGCCAGCAGCGAGCACAGGGGCCACCACACTGAAGCTTTCTTT. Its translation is CASSEHRGHHTEAFF.

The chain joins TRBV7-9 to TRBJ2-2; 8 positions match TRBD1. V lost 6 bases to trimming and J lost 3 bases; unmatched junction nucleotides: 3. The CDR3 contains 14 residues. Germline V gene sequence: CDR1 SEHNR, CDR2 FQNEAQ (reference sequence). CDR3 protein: CASRPDRDTGELFF. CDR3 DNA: TGTGCCAGCAGACCGGACAGGGACACCGGGGAGCTGTTTTTT.

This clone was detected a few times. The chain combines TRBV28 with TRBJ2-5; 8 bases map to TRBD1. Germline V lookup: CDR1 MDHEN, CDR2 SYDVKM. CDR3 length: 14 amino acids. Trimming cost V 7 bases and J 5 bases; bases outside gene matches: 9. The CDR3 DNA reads TGTGCCAGCAAAGGACAGGGTCCCCTCGAGACCCAGTACTTC. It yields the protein CASKGQGPLETQYF.

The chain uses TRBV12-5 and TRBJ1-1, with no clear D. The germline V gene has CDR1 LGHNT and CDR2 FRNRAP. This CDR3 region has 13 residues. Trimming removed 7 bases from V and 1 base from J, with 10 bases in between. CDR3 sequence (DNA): TGTGCTAGTGCCTTTACAGCGAACACTGAAGCTTTCTTT. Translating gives CASAFTANTEAFF.

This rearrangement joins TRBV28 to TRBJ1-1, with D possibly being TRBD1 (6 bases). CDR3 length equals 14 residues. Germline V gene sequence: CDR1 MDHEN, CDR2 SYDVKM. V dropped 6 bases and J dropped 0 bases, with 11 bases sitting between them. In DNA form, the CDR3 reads TGTGCCAGCAGAACCGGACAGTTGAACACTGAAGCTTTCTTT. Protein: CASRTGQLNTEAFF.